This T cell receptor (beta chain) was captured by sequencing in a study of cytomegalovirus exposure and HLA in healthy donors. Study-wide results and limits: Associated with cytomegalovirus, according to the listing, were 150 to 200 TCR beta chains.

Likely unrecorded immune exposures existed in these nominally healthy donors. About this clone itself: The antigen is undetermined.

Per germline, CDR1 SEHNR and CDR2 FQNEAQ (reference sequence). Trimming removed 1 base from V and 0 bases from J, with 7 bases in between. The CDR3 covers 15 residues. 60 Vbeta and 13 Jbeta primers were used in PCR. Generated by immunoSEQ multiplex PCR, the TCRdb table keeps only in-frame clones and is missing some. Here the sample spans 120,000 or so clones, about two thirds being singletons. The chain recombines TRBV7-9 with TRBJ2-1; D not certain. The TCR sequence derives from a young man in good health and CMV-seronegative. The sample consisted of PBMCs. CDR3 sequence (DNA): TGTGCCAGCAGCTTAGTTGGCAACTCCTACAATGAGCAGTTCTTC. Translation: CASSLVGNSYNEQFF.